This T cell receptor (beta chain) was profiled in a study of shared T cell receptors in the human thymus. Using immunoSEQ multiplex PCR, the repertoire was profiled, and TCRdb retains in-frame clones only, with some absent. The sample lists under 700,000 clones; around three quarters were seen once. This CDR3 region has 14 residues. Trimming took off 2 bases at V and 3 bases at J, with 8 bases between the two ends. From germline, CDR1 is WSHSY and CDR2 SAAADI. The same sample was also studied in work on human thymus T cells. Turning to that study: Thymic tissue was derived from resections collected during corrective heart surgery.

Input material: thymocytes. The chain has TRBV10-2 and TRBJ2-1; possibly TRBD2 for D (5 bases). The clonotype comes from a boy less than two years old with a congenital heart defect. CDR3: CASSEGGLYNEQFF. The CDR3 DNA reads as TGCGCCAGCAGTGAGGGCGGGCTCTACAATGAGCAGTTCTTC.